Listed here are 17 T cell receptor beta chains from one sample, sequenced in a study of cytomegalovirus exposure and HLA in healthy donors. This table comes from immunoSEQ multiplex PCR, and its TCRdb copy is limited to in-frame clones, with some not included. The sample lists about 110,000 clones, roughly nine tenths occurring once. Source material: PBMCs. These receptors were obtained from a woman younger than 35 in good health and CMV-seropositive.

This chain links TRBV5-6 with TRBJ1-4, with D uncertain. The V gene lost 4 bases and the J gene lost 8 bases, with 12 bases spanning the gap. Germline CDR1 and CDR2: SGHDT and YYEEEE. The CDR3 consists of 13 residues. The CDR3 coding sequence is TGTGCCAGCAGCCGTAGTATAATGGAAAAACTGTTTTTT. Translated, it gives CASSRSIMEKLFF.

V usage is TRBV21-1 and J usage is TRBJ1-1. TRBV21-1 corresponds to a pseudogene. This CDR3 has 17 amino acids. The CDR3 DNA is TGTGCCAGCAGCAAAGCGCTTTGGGCCCGGGGGGACACTGAAGCTTTCTTT. Translated, it gives CASSKALWARGDTEAFF.

The chain couples TRBV7-6 to TRBJ2-3; 10 bases align to TRBD2. V lost 4 bases, J lost 0 bases, and 1 base stayed unmatched. The germline CDR1 and CDR2 sequences are SGHVS and FNYEAQ. CDR3 length: 15 amino acids. The CDR3 coding sequence is TGTGCCAGCAGCTATAGCGGGGGGAGCACAGATACGCAGTATTTT. Its protein product is CASSYSGGSTDTQYF.

The chain employs TRBV7-6 and TRBJ1-1; 7 bases are shared with TRBD1. The CDR3 length is 13 residues. V lost 3 bases and J lost 7; bases outside the gene matches: 5. Germline-derived CDR1 and CDR2 are SGHVS and FNYEAQ. CDR3: CASSFIQGHEAFF. CDR3 nucleotide sequence: TGTGCCAGCAGCTTTATACAGGGGCATGAAGCTTTCTTT.

This chain connects TRBV21-1 to TRBJ2-3; TRBD2 is the table's D call, not checked against the DNA. TRBV21-1 is given as a pseudogene. CDR3 length equals 18 residues. CDR3 DNA: TGTGCCAGCAGCAAAGCGCTTCCCCTAAGCGGGGACCCTTATACGCAGTATTTT. Its protein product is CASSKALPLSGDPYTQYF.

The chain uses TRBV7-9 and TRBJ1-5; 11 bases match TRBD1. Germline-derived CDR1 and CDR2 are SEHNR and FQNEAQ (reference sequence). There are 17 residues in the CDR3. The ends lost 0 bases at V and 4 bases at J; junction bases unmatched: 5. DNA for the CDR3: TGTGCCAGCAGCTTAGCGCTCGGGACAGGGGGTAATCAGCCCCAGCATTTT. Amino acids: CASSLALGTGGNQPQHF. Combining the CDR3 with reference TRBV7-9 and TRBJ1-5 gives the whole variable domain DTGVSQNPRHKITKRGQNVTFRCDPISEHNRLYWYRQTLGQGPEFLTYFQNEAQLEKSRLLSDRFSAERPKGSFSTLEIQRTEQGDSAMYLCASSLALGTGGNQPQHFGDGTRLSIL.

This chain links TRBV9 with TRBJ1-6; 11 bases line up with TRBD1. The CDR3 runs to 16 residues. CDR1 and CDR2 from the germline V gene are SGDLS and YYNGEE. Trimming took 4 bases from V and 5 from J; bases not matched to a gene: 5. The CDR3 DNA is TGTGCCAGCAGCCCAGGGACAGGGGGTGATAATTCACCCCTCCACTTT. Its protein product is CASSPGTGGDNSPLHF. Filled out from reference TRBV9 and TRBJ1-6, the complete variable domain reads DSGVTQTPKHLITATGQRVTLRCSPRSGDLSVYWYQQSLDQGLQFLIQYYNGEERAKGNILERFSAQQFPDLHSELNLSSLELGDSALYFCASSPGTGGDNSPLHFGNGTRLTVT.

The V gene is TRBV4-1, the J gene TRBJ1-6; possible D gene TRBD1, 5 bases. Trimming removed 7 bases at V and 6 bases at J, with 10 bases between. Germline V lookup: CDR1 MGHRA, CDR2 YSYEKL. This CDR3 is 13 amino acids long. The CDR3 nucleotides read TGCGCCAGCAACGACGGGGGTAATTCACCCCTCCACTTT. This gives the protein CASNDGGNSPLHF.

The chain recombines TRBV28 with TRBJ2-1, with TRBD1 matching 7 bases. Trimming cost V 4 bases and J 4 bases; bases outside gene matches: 7. This CDR3 has 15 amino acids. CDR1 and CDR2 from the germline V gene are MDHEN and SYDVKM. In DNA, the CDR3 is TGTGCCAGCAGTTCTTCTAGGGGGCTGTACAATGAGCAGTTCTTC. Residues: CASSSSRGLYNEQFF. The full variable domain, rest sourced from reference TRBV28 and TRBJ2-1, is DVKVTQSSRYLVKRTGEKVFLECVQDMDHENMFWYRQDPGLGLRLIYFSYDVKMKEKGDIPEGYSVSREKKERFSLILESASTNQTSMYLCASSSSRGLYNEQFFGPGTRLTVL.

The V gene is TRBV6-1, the J gene TRBJ2-2, with D perhaps TRBD1 (6 bases). Germline lookup yields CDR1 MNHNS and CDR2 SASEGT. The V end was cut by 7 bases, the J end by 7 bases, with 16 bases between. The CDR3 runs 14 residues. The CDR3 DNA is TGTGCCAGCAACTCACAGGGATGGCGCGGGGAGCTGTTTTTT. Translating gives CASNSQGWRGELFF.

CDR3 loop: CATSRQYASGYTF. The CDR3 nucleotides are TGTGCCACCAGCAGGCAGTACGCTTCTGGCTACACCTTC. The chain couples TRBV15 to TRBJ1-2, with D uncertain. The CDR3 covers 13 residues. V gave up 3 bases and J gave up 7 bases, with 12 bases separating them. Germline CDR1 is LNHNV and CDR2 is YYDKDF (reference sequence).

V is TRBV5-8 and J is TRBJ2-7; tentatively, D is TRBD2 (5 bases). The CDR3 is made up of 15 amino acids. Per the germline V gene, CDR1 is SGHTS and CDR2 is YDEGEE. Trimming pared 0 bases from V and 0 bases from J, leaving 10 bases between. CDR3 region: CASSLGTSSSYEQYF. The CDR3 DNA reads as TGTGCCAGCAGCTTGGGGACTTCAAGCTCCTACGAGCAGTACTTC.

The chain uses TRBV7-6 and TRBJ2-1, with D possibly TRBD1 on 6 matching bases. Germline lookup yields CDR1 SGHVS and CDR2 FNYEAQ. This CDR3 region has 13 residues. Trimming stripped 5 bases from V and 9 bases from J, with 14 bases between. The CDR3 DNA sequence: TGTGCCAGCAGCCCCGCGGCAGGGGCTGAGCAGTTCTTC. This sequence encodes CASSPAAGAEQFF.

The chain joins TRBV19 to TRBJ2-7; D is perhaps TRBD1 (7 bases). There are 15 residues in the CDR3. Between the trimmed V and J ends, which lost 7 bases and 0 bases, there was a span of 16 bases. The germline CDR1 and CDR2 sequences are LNHDA and SQIVND (reference sequence). CDR3 protein: CASTVAGQTSYEQYV. Written as DNA, the CDR3 is TGTGCCAGTACCGTGGCGGGACAGACCTCCTACGAGCAGTACGTC.

The V call is TRBV5-4, the J call TRBJ1-4; possibly TRBD1 for D (6 bases). V was shortened by 2 bases and J by 3 bases, with 8 bases between the two germline ends. The CDR3 consists of 14 residues. CDR1 and CDR2 (germline): SGHNT, YYREEE (reference sequence). The CDR3 loop is CASSLQGSNEKLFF. The CDR3 bases are TGTGCCAGCAGCTTACAGGGTTCTAATGAAAAACTGTTTTTT.

The gene calls are TRBV2 and TRBJ1-6, with 7 bases lining up with TRBD1. This CDR3 has 15 residues. Germline V gene lookup returns CDR1 SNHLY and CDR2 FYNNEI. J was trimmed by 4 bases and V by 6 bases; bases with no gene match: 6. For the CDR3, the DNA is TGTGCCAGCAGGGTGGGGACAGTATATAATTCACCCCTCCACTTT. Its translation: CASRVGTVYNSPLHF.

This clone appeared a few times. The V call is TRBV14, the J call TRBJ1-6; TRBD1 might be the D (5 bases). In germline, CDR1 is SGHDN, CDR2 FVKESK. Trimming stripped 4 bases from V and 9 bases from J, with 13 bases between. The CDR3 extends over 14 amino acids. The CDR3: CASSPYRFGSPLHF. The CDR3 DNA follows: TGTGCCAGCAGCCCCTACAGGTTCGGTTCACCCCTCCACTTT.